This TCR beta chain was recorded in a study of T cell responses to AZD1222 COVID-19 vaccine. General study results and limits: Baseline antibody screening turned up just a handful of seropositive AZD1222 recipients. Repertoire samples came only from after the peak T cell response. Donors, mostly white British, included more females; clonal diversity was possibly underestimated. Nearly half of spike-specific TCRs reportedly target unmutated variant regions.

Libraries were prepared by immunoSEQ multiplex PCR; TCRdb keeps only in-frame clonotypes and omits some of them. The table records about 45,000 clones, around 80% of them present only once. Regarding this clone: Its antigen is unknown.

The germline V gene encodes CDR1 LNHNV and CDR2 YYDKDF (reference sequence). The CDR3 consists of 13 residues. Between the trimmed V and J ends, which lost 0 bases and 6 bases, there was a span of 6 bases. The clonotype comes from an adult who received the MenACWY meningococcal vaccine as a control. This chain uses TRBV15 with TRBJ1-5, with D uncertain. Material: peripheral blood, obtained 28 days after the second dose of the MenACWY control vaccine. The CDR3: CATSREEAQPQHF. DNA for the CDR3: TGTGCCACCAGCAGAGAGGAGGCTCAGCCCCAGCATTTT.